The rows below give T cell receptor beta chains drawn from one sample of a study of T cell repertoires in cytomegalovirus infection. TCRdb called the reads again in MiXCR, with one record for every CDR3 protein. The sample comprises fewer than 300,000 distinct CDR3 sequences, around 25% of which are singletons, and approximately 14% rests with the top ten. The sample was PBMCs. The receptors here all came from a human donor in good health (CMV status not recorded). Some clones in this sample may be carry-over from other donors' samples. CDR3s include the opening cysteine and the closing phenylalanine or tryptophan. The order of the fields is J gene, D gene, clone size, V gene, CDR3 protein, CDR3 DNA. D genes are given only for firm matches. The listing skips clone size in some rows; elsewhere it reads once, few, many or a size class.

J: TRBJ1-6; D: -; size: -; V: TRBV27; CDR3: CASSLHQGSPLHF; DNA: TGTGCCAGCAGTTTACACCAGGGTTCACCCCTCCACTTT
J: TRBJ2-4; D: TRBD2; size: many; V: TRBV7-2; CDR3: CASSILAGKNIQYF; DNA: TGTGCCAGCAGCATACTAGCGGGGAAAAACATTCAGTACTTC
J: TRBJ2-7; D: TRBD2; size: once; V: TRBV7-2; CDR3: CASSPIAGEQYF; DNA: TGTGCCAGCAGCCCTATAGCGGGGGAGCAGTACTTC
J: TRBJ2-5; D: TRBD2; size: -; V: TRBV5-4; CDR3: CASSPRAGGQETQYF; DNA: TGTGCCAGCAGCCCCCGAGCGGGGGGGCAAGAGACCCAGTACTTC
J: TRBJ1-2; D: -; size: few; V: TRBV12-3/TRBV12-4; CDR3: CASSLVNGGYTF; DNA: TGTGCCAGCAGTTTGGTCAACGGAGGCTACACCTTC
J: TRBJ1-1; D: -; size: few; V: TRBV12-5; CDR3: CASGLERDTEAFF; DNA: TGTGCTAGTGGTTTGGAAAGGGATACTGAAGCTTTCTTT
J: TRBJ2-1; D: -; size: -; V: TRBV20-1; CDR3: CSAPWGEANNEQFF; DNA: TGCAGTGCTCCCTGGGGGGAGGCAAACAATGAGCAGTTCTTC
J: TRBJ2-2; D: TRBD2; size: -; V: TRBV6-5; CDR3: CASSRSGSYGTGELFF; DNA: TGTGCCAGCAGTCGTAGCGGGAGTTACGGCACCGGGGAGCTGTTTTTT
J: TRBJ2-4; D: TRBD2; size: -; V: TRBV2; CDR3: CASSPSGGAKNIQYF; DNA: TGTGCCAGCAGTCCTAGCGGGGGAGCCAAAAACATTCAGTACTTC
J: TRBJ1-1; D: TRBD1; size: -; V: TRBV2; CDR3: CASSRQGANTEAFF; DNA: TGTGCCAGCAGTCGACAGGGAGCGAACACTGAAGCTTTCTTT
J: TRBJ2-4; D: TRBD1; size: -; V: TRBV5-4; CDR3: CASSLEGQGAKNIQYF; DNA: TGTGCCAGCAGCTTGGAAGGACAGGGGGCCAAAAACATTCAGTACTTC
J: TRBJ2-7; D: -; size: -; V: TRBV6-1; CDR3: CASSYGTHYEQYF; DNA: TGTGCCAGCAGTTATGGGACCCACTACGAGCAGTACTTC
J: TRBJ1-5; D: -; size: many; V: TRBV7-2; CDR3: CASSLVQGSNQPQHF; DNA: TGTGCCAGCAGCTTAGTTCAGGGCAGCAATCAGCCCCAGCATTTT
J: TRBJ2-2; D: -; size: -; V: TRBV19; CDR3: CASSIEGANTGELFF; DNA: TGTGCCAGTAGTATTGAGGGAGCGAACACCGGGGAGCTGTTTTTT
J: TRBJ2-5; D: -; size: many; V: TRBV7-2; CDR3: CASSFLWTLETQYF; DNA: -
J: TRBJ1-1; D: -; size: few; V: TRBV7-2; CDR3: CASSLGNVGRTSFF; DNA: TGTGCCAGCAGCTTAGGGAATGTGGGTCGAACTTCTTTCTTT
J: TRBJ2-1; D: TRBD2; size: -; V: TRBV9; CDR3: CASSMTSGGGGNEQFF; DNA: TGTGCCAGCAGCATGACTAGCGGAGGGGGAGGGAATGAGCAGTTCTTC
J: TRBJ2-3; D: TRBD2; size: -; V: TRBV11-2; CDR3: CASSLDPNPSGGSYTDTQYF; DNA: TGTGCCAGCAGCTTAGATCCAAATCCTAGCGGGGGGTCCTACACAGATACGCAGTATTTT
J: TRBJ2-7; D: TRBD1; size: -; V: TRBV15; CDR3: CATSTEGQGYEQYF; DNA: TGTGCCACCAGCACCGAAGGACAGGGCTACGAGCAGTACTTC
J: TRBJ1-2; D: TRBD1; size: -; V: TRBV20-1; CDR3: CSARDSNYGYTF; DNA: TGCAGTGCTCGGGACAGTAACTATGGCTACACCTTC
J: TRBJ2-7; D: TRBD1; size: few; V: TRBV29-1; CDR3: CSVAETGFFREQYF; DNA: TGCAGCGTTGCGGAGACAGGGTTTTTTCGCGAGCAGTACTTC
J: TRBJ1-1; D: -; size: -; V: TRBV29-1; CDR3: CSVPGTGWGTEAFF; DNA: TGCAGCGTTCCCGGGACGGGGTGGGGCACTGAAGCTTTCTTT
J: TRBJ1-1; D: -; size: few; V: TRBV7-2; CDR3: CASSLVLDGPEAFF; DNA: TGTGCCAGCAGCTTAGTGCTGGACGGGCCTGAAGCTTTCTTT
J: TRBJ1-1; D: -; size: -; V: TRBV11-2; CDR3: CASSSSLRSDTEAFF; DNA: TGTGCCAGCAGCTCCTCGTTAAGGTCGGACACTGAAGCTTTCTTT
J: TRBJ2-5; D: -; size: -; V: TRBV9; CDR3: CAGSQGLLETQYF; DNA: TGTGCCGGCAGCCAAGGACTACTGGAGACCCAGTACTTC
J: TRBJ1-1; D: -; size: -; V: TRBV28; CDR3: CASSLVRQTPEAFF; DNA: TGTGCCAGCAGTTTAGTAAGACAAACCCCTGAAGCTTTCTTT
J: TRBJ1-3; D: -; size: -; V: TRBV7-2; CDR3: CASSPGGGMSGNTIYF; DNA: TGTGCCAGCAGCCCCGGCGGGGGCATGTCTGGAAACACCATATATTTT
J: TRBJ2-1; D: TRBD1; size: -; V: TRBV29-1; CDR3: CSVDGQGGSQGQFF; DNA: TGCAGCGTTGATGGACAGGGGGGATCTCAGGGGCAGTTCTTC
J: TRBJ2-5; D: TRBD1; size: many; V: TRBV28; CDR3: CASSTPGQGGTQYF; DNA: TGTGCCAGCAGTACACCGGGACAGGGTGGGACCCAGTACTTC
J: TRBJ1-3; D: TRBD1; size: -; V: TRBV20-1; CDR3: CSARGGQGLSGNTIYF; DNA: TGCAGTGCTAGAGGCGGACAGGGACTCTCTGGAAACACCATATATTTT
J: TRBJ1-3; D: TRBD1; size: few; V: TRBV20-1; CDR3: CSAGRRTGGSGNTIYF; DNA: TGCAGTGCTGGTAGACGTACAGGGGGCTCCGGAAACACCATATATTTT